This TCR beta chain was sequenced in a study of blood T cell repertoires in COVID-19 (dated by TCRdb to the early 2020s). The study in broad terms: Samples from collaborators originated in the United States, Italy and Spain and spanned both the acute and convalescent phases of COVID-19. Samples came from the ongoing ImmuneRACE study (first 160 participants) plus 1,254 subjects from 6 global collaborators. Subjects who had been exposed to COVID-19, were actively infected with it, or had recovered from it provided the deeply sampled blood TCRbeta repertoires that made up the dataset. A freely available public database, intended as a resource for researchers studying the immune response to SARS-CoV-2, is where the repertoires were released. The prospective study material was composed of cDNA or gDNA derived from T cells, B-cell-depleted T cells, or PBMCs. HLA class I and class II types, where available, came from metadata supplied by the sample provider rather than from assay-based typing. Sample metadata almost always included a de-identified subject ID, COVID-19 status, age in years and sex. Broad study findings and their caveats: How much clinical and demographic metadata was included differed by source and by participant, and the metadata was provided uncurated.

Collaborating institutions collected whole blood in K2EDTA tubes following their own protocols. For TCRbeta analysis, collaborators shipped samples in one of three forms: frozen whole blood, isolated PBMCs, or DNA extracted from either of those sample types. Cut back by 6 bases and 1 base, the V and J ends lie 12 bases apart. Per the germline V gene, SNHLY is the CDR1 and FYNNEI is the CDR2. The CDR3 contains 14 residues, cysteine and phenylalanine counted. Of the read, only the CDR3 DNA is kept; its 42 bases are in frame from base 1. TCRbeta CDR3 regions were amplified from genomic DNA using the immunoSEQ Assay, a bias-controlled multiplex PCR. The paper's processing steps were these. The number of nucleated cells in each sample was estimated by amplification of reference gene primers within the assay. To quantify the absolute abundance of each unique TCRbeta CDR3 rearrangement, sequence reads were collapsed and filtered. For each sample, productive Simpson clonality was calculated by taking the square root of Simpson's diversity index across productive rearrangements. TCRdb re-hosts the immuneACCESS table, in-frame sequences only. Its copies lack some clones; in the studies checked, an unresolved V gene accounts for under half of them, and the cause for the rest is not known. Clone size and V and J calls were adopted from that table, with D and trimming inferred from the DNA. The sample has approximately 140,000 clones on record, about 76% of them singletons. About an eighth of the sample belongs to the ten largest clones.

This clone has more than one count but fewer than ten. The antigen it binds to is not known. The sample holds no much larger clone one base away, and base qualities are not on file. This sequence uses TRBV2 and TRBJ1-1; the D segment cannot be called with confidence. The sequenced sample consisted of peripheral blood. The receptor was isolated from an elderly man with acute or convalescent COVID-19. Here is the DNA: TGTGCCAGCAGCCTGGTTAGGAGGAACACTGAAGCTTTCTTT. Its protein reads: CASSLVRRNTEAFF.